Presented here are 19 T cell receptor beta chains from one specimen sequenced in a study of T-cell memory formation after mild COVID-19. TCRdb called the 5' RACE reads again in MiXCR, with one record for every CDR3 protein. This table holds fewer than 250,000 distinct CDR3 sequences, around 30% found once. Sequencing used PBMCs or a T cell subset sorted from them (not recorded which). These receptors all come from an adult woman who had mild COVID-19 (a few samples of this study predate the infection). Cell type and time point are not known.

A few counts support this clonotype. The gene calls are TRBV12-3 or TRBV12-4 and TRBJ1-2, with a weak D call TRBD1 (5 bases). V was trimmed by 3 bases and J by 5 bases, leaving 13 bases between them. The CDR3 consists of 14 residues. The CDR3, as DNA: TGTGCCAGCAGTTTTTCTCAGGGTCGGTATGGCTACACCTTC. Translating it yields CASSFSQGRYGYTF.

The V call is TRBV6-4, the J call TRBJ2-1; no clear D. Trimming shortened V by 0 bases and J by 1 base, and 7 bases separated the two germline ends. The CDR3 spans 15 residues. Per the germline V gene, CDR1 is MRHNA and CDR2 is SNTAGT. CDR3 loop: CASSDSLGSYNEQFF. The CDR3 DNA reads TGTGCCAGCAGTGACTCCCTAGGTTCCTACAATGAGCAGTTCTTC.

This clonotype was observed a few times. The chain has TRBV5-1 and TRBJ2-1; TRBD1 matches at 10 bases. This CDR3 has 15 residues. J lost 5 bases, V lost 5 bases, and 7 bases had no gene match. The germline V gene encodes CDR1 SGHRS and CDR2 YFSETQ. As DNA, the CDR3 is TGCGCCAGCAGTACCGGGACAGGGGAACACAATGAGCAGTTCTTC. It encodes CASSTGTGEHNEQFF.

This chain joins TRBV19 and TRBJ2-3, with D uncertain. The length of the CDR3 is 13 residues. Trimming pared 5 bases from V and 2 bases from J, leaving 8 bases between. Per germline, CDR1 LNHDA and CDR2 SQIVND (reference sequence). CDR3 DNA: TGTGCCAGTAGTGACCGTTCCACAGATACGCAGTATTTT. Its protein is CASSDRSTDTQYF. The full variable domain, in which reference TRBV19 and TRBJ2-3 provide the parts outside the CDR3, is DGGITQSPKYLFRKEGQNVTLSCEQNLNHDAMYWYRQDPGQGLRLIYYSQIVNDFQKGDIAEGYSVSREKKESFPLTVTSAQKNPTAFYLCASSDRSTDTQYFGPGTRLTVL.

This chain uses TRBV6-2 or TRBV6-3 with TRBJ2-7; 8 bases fit TRBD2. V was pared by 0 bases and J by 1 base, with 11 bases of the junction left unmatched. The CDR3 consists of 18 residues. Germline lookup yields CDR1 MNHEY and CDR2 SVGEGT. CDR3: CASSYSKGREASSYEQYF. DNA for the CDR3: TGTGCCAGCAGTTACTCGAAGGGGCGGGAGGCCAGTTCCTACGAGCAGTACTTC.

In this sample, this clonotype turned up a few times. The chain links TRBV4-3 to TRBJ1-2, with D unclear. With 3 bases removed from V and 8 bases from J, the gap between germline ends came to 13 bases. From germline, CDR1 is LGHNA and CDR2 YSLEER. The CDR3 length is 13 residues. In DNA form, the CDR3 reads TGCGCCAGCAGCCATGATAACTTGTGGGGCTACACCTTC. It encodes CASSHDNLWGYTF.

This clonotype was counted only a few times. J is TRBJ2-1 and V is TRBV12-3 or TRBV12-4, with 7 bases aligning to TRBD2. The CDR3 loop spans 15 amino acids. After removal of 8 bases from V and 1 base from J, the junction contained 8 bases not matched to a gene. CDR3 DNA: TGTGCCAGCGGTGGGGGGGAAAAATCCTACAATGAGCAGTTCTTC. Translated, it gives CASGGGEKSYNEQFF.

This clonotype was observed many times. The chain links TRBV6-5 to TRBJ2-1, with D unresolved. The CDR3 extends over 10 amino acids. Germline V lookup: CDR1 MNHEY, CDR2 SVGAGI. V was clipped by 5 bases and J by 12 bases, with 8 bases between them. The CDR3 reads CASSAWGQFF. Here the CDR3 DNA reads TGTGCCAGCAGTGCCTGGGGGCAGTTCTTC.

This sequence joins TRBV4-1 and TRBJ1-5, with no clear D. The germline V gene has CDR1 MGHRA and CDR2 YSYEKL. The CDR3 is 16 residues long. The V end lost 3 bases, the J end lost 5 bases, and 17 bases lay between the germline ends. The CDR3 DNA reads TGCGCCAGCAGCCACGAAACGGGAGGTTTGGATCAGCCCCAGCATTTT. Translating it yields CASSHETGGLDQPQHF.

This clonotype was seen more than once but under ten times. The V and J genes are TRBV11-2 and TRBJ2-1, with 12 positions matching TRBD2. The CDR3 is 15 residues long. The V gene end was trimmed by 5 bases and the J gene end by 5 bases; junction bases not matched to a gene: 4. From germline, CDR1 is SGHAT and CDR2 FQNNGV. CDR3 residues: CASSDGLAGNNEQFF. The CDR3 DNA reads TGTGCCAGCAGCGACGGACTAGCGGGGAACAATGAGCAGTTCTTC.

The V gene is TRBV12-3 or TRBV12-4, the J gene TRBJ1-2; D remains ambiguous. The CDR3 consists of 11 residues. Trimming removed 3 bases at V and 5 bases at J, with 4 bases between. The CDR3: CASSFQYGYTF. As DNA, the CDR3 is TGTGCCAGCAGTTTCCAGTATGGCTACACCTTC.

V is TRBV29-1 and J is TRBJ2-7; tentative D call: TRBD1 (6 bases). V dropped 0 bases and J dropped 4 bases, with 16 bases sitting between them. The germline gives CDR1 SQVTM, CDR2 ANQGSEA. The CDR3 sequence is 15 residues long. In DNA, the CDR3 is TGCAGCGTTGAAGATCATAAGGACAGTCCATACGAGCAGTACTTC. It codes for CSVEDHKDSPYEQYF.

This clonotype was detected only a few times. The V gene is TRBV12-3 or TRBV12-4, the J gene TRBJ1-6, with no clear D. V gave up 1 base and J gave up 5 bases, with 6 bases separating them. The CDR3 has 14 amino acids. The DNA of the CDR3 is TGTGCCAGCAGTTTAGGCAGACATAATTCACCCCTCCACTTT. Protein product: CASSLGRHNSPLHF.

This clonotype was detected only once. This chain uses TRBV5-1 with TRBJ2-7; D is perhaps TRBD2 (6 bases). V was cut by 6 bases and J by 5 bases, with 18 bases left in between. The germline gives CDR1 SGHRS, CDR2 YFSETQ. This CDR3 region has 14 residues. CDR3 sequence (DNA): TGCGCCAGCACTCTTGGTACTCGGGGGAACGAGCAGTACTTC. The encoded protein is CASTLGTRGNEQYF.

This clonotype was recorded a few times. This chain joins TRBV20-1 and TRBJ2-7, with 7 positions matching TRBD2. J lost 2 bases, V lost 4 bases, and 8 bases had no gene match. This CDR3 contains 14 residues. Germline CDR1 DFQATT, CDR2 SNEGSKA (reference sequence). The CDR3 spells CSAIRTSGAYEQYF. The CDR3 nucleotides read TGCAGTGCTATAAGGACTAGTGGAGCCTACGAGCAGTACTTC.

This clonotype was picked up a small number of times. The chain carries TRBV6-2 or TRBV6-3 and TRBJ2-5; TRBD2 matches at 9 bases. With 1 base clipped from V and 2 bases from J, the junction kept 8 bases outside the gene matches. Germline-derived CDR1 and CDR2 are MNHEY and SVGEGT. The CDR3 totals 17 residues. The CDR3 here is CASSYWKTSGKQETQYF. The CDR3 DNA reads TGTGCCAGCAGTTACTGGAAGACTAGCGGAAAACAAGAGACCCAGTACTTC.

The rearrangement uses TRBV4-3 and TRBJ1-1; 7 nucleotides match TRBD1. Trimming at V came to 7 bases and at J to 6 bases, leaving 17 bases not matched to a gene. Looked up from germline, CDR1 is LGHNA and CDR2 is YSLEER. This CDR3 has 16 amino acids. CDR3 bases: TGCGCCAGCAAGGCCGACAGGGCGGTGCCGCTAGCTGAAGCTTTCTTT. This gives the protein CASKADRAVPLAEAFF.

V gene TRBV20-1 combines with J gene TRBJ2-1; TRBD1 aligns across 7 bases. Germline lookup yields CDR1 DFQATT and CDR2 SNEGSKA (reference sequence). The CDR3 consists of 13 residues. Trimming cost V 3 bases and J 6 bases; bases outside gene matches: 5. The CDR3 sequence: CSARRQGPNEQFF. The CDR3 bases are TGCAGTGCTAGGAGACAGGGTCCCAATGAGCAGTTCTTC.

The chain has TRBV7-2 and TRBJ1-2; 9 nucleotides line up with TRBD1. Germline CDR1 and CDR2: SGHTA and FQGNSA. The CDR3 contains 18 residues. J lost 4 bases, V lost 5 bases, and 17 bases had no gene match. The CDR3 DNA follows: TGTGCCAGCAGCCCGCCCCGCGCGGACAGGGGCCGCTCCTATGGCTACACCTTC. Protein: CASSPPRADRGRSYGYTF.